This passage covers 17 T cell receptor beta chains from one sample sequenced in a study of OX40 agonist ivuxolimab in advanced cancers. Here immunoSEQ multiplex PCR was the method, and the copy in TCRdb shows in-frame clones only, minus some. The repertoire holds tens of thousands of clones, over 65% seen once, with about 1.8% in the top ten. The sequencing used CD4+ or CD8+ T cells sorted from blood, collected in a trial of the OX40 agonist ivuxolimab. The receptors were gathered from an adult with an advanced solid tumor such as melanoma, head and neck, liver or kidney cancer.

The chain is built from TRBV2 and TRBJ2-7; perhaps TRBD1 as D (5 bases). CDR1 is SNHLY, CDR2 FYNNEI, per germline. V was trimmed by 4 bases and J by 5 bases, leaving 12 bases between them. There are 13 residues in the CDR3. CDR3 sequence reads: CASSVGQTDEQYF. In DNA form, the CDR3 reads TGTGCCAGCAGTGTCGGGCAGACAGACGAGCAGTACTTC.

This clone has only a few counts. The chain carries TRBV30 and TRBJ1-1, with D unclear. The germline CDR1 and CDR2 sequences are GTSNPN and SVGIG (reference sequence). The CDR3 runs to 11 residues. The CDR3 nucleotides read TGTGCAGCGGGAATGAACACTGAAGCTTTCTTT. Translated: CAAGMNTEAFF. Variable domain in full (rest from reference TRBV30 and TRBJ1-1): SQTIHQWPATLVQPVGSPLSLECTVEGTSNPNLYWYRQAAGRGLQLLFYSVGIGQISSEVPQNLSASRPQDRQFILSSKKLLLSDSGFYLCAAGMNTEAFFGQGTRLTVV.

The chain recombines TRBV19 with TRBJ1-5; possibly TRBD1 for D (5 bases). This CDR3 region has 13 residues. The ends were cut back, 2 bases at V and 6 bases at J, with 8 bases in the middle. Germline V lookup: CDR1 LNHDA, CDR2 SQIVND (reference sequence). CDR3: CASSISGFQPQHF. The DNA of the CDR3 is TGTGCCAGTAGTATATCAGGGTTTCAGCCCCAGCATTTT. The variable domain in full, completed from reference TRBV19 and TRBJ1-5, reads DGGITQSPKYLFRKEGQNVTLSCEQNLNHDAMYWYRQDPGQGLRLIYYSQIVNDFQKGDIAEGYSVSREKKESFPLTVTSAQKNPTAFYLCASSISGFQPQHFGDGTRLSIL.

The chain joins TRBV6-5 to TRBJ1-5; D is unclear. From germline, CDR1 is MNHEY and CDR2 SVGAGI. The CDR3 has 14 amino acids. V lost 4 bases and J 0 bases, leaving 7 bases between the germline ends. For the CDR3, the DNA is TGTGCCAGCAGTTTGTCGGGTAGCAATCAGCCCCAGCATTTT. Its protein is CASSLSGSNQPQHF.

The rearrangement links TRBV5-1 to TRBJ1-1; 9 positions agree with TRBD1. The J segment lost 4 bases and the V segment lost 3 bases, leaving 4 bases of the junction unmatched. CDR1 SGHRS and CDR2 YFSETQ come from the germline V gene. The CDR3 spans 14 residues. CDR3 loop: CASSSQGAITEAFF. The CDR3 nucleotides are TGCGCCAGCAGCTCACAGGGGGCTATCACTGAAGCTTTCTTT.

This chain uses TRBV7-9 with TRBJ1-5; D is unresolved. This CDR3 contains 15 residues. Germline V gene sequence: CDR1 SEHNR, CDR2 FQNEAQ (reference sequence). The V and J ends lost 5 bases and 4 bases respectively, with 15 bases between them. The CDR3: CASSPDGPSNQPQHF. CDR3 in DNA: TGTGCCAGCAGCCCGGATGGGCCTTCGAATCAGCCCCAGCATTTT.

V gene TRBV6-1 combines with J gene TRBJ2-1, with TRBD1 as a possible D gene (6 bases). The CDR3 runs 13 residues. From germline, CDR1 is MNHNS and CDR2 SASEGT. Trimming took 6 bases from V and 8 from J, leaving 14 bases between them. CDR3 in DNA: TGTGCCAGCAGAAAAGGCAGGGGACATGAGCAGTTCTTC. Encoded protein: CASRKGRGHEQFF.

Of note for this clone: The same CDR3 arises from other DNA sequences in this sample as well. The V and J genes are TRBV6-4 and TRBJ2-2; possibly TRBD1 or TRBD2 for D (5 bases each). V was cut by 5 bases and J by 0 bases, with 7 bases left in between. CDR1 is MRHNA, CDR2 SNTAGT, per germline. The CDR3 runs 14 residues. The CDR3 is CASSRDPNTGELFF. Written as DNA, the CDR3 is TGTGCCAGCAGTAGGGACCCGAACACCGGGGAGCTGTTTTTT.

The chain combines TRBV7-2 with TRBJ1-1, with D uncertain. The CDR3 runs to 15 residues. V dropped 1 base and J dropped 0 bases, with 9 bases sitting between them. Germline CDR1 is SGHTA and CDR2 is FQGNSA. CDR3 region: CASSLGSQMNTEAFF. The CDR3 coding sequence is TGTGCCAGCAGCTTAGGCTCACAGATGAACACTGAAGCTTTCTTT.

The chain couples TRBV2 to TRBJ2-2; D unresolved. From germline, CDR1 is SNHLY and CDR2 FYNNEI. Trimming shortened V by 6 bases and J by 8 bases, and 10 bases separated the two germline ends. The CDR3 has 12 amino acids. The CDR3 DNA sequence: TGTGCCAGCAGACTTCCCCAGGGGGAGCTGTTTTTT. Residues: CASRLPQGELFF. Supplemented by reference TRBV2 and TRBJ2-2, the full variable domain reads EPEVTQTPSHQVTQMGQEVILRCVPISNHLYFYWYRQILGQKVEFLVSFYNNEISEKSEIFDDQFSVERPDGSNFTLKIRSTKLEDSAMYFCASRLPQGELFFGEGSRLTVL.

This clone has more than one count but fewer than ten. This CDR3 reads CATSNRDSTYEQYF. The CDR3 DNA is TGTGCCACCAGCAACCGGGACAGCACCTACGAGCAGTACTTC. J is TRBJ2-7 and V is TRBV15, with 7 bases lining up with TRBD1. V shed 4 bases and J 2 bases; nucleotides not matched to a gene: 5. The germline V gene encodes CDR1 LNHNV and CDR2 YYDKDF (reference sequence). There are 14 residues in the CDR3. Together with reference TRBV15 and TRBJ2-7, the CDR3 gives the full variable domain: DAMVIQNPRYQVTQFGKPVTLSCSQTLNHNVMYWYQQKSSQAPKLLFHYYDKDFNNEADTPDNFQSRRPNTSFCFLDIRSPGLGDTAMYLCATSNRDSTYEQYFGPGTRLTVT.

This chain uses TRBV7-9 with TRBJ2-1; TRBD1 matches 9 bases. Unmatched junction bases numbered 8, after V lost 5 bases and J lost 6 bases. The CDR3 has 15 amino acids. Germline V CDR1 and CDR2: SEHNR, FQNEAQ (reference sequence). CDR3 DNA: TGTGCCAGCAGCCGTGGGACAGGGAACTCCAATGAGCAGTTCTTC. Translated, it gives CASSRGTGNSNEQFF.

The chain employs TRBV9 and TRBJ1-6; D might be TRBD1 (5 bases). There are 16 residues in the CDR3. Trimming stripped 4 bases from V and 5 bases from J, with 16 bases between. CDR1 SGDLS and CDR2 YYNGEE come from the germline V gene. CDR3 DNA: TGTGCCAGCAGCTCCGCTGGGGGGGGAAATAATTCACCCCTCCACTTT. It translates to CASSSAGGGNNSPLHF.

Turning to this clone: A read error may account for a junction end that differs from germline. The CDR3 DNA is TGCAGCGTCTCCCGGGGGGGGCCCCAGTCGTTC. Its protein product is CSVSRGGPQSF. J is TRBJ2-7 and V is TRBV29-1; TRBD2 aligns across 8 bases. Germline V CDR1 and CDR2: SQVTM, ANQGSEA. CDR3 length: 11 amino acids.

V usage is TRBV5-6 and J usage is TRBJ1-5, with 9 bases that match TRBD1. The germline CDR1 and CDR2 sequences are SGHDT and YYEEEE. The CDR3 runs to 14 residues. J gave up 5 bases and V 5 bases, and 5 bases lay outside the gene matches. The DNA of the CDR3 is TGTGCCAGCAGTGCGGGGGACAGGGATCAGCCCCAGCATTTT. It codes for CASSAGDRDQPQHF.

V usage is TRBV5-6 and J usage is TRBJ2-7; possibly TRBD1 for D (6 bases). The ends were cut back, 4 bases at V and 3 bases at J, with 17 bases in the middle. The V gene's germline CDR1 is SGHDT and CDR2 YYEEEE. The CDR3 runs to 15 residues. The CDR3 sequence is CASSGTHRGNYEQYF. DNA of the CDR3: TGTGCCAGCAGCGGGACACATAGGGGAAACTACGAGCAGTACTTC.

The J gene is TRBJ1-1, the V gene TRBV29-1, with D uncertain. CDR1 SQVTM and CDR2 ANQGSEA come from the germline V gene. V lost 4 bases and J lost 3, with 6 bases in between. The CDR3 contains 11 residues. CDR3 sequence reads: CSVVEHTEAFF. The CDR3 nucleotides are TGCAGCGTTGTTGAGCACACTGAAGCTTTCTTT.